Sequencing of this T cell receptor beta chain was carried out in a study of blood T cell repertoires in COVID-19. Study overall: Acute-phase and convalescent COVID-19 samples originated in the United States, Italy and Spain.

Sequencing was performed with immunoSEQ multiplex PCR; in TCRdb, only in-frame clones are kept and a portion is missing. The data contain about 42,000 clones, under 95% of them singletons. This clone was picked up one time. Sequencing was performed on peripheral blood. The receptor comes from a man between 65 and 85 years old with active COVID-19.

The CDR3 loop reads CASSYIGLAGVSGREQYF. The CDR3 DNA reads as TGTGCCAGCTCCTATATAGGACTAGCGGGAGTGTCGGGAAGGGAGCAGTACTTC. The chain has TRBV18 and TRBJ2-7; 13 bases agree with TRBD2. CDR3 size: 18 residues. Germline-derived CDR1 and CDR2 are KGHSH and LQKENI. The V segment lost 6 bases and the J segment 7 bases; nucleotides outside the gene matches: 18.